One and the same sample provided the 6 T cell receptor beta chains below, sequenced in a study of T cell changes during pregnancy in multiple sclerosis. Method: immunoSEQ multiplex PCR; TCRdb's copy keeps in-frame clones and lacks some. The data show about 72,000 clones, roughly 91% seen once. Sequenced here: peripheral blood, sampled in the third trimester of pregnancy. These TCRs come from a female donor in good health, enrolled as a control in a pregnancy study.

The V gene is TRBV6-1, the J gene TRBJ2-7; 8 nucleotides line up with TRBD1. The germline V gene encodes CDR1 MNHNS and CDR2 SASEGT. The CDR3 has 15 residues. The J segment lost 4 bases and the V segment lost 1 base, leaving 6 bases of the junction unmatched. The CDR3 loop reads CASSEGHGQGYEQYF. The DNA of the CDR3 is TGTGCCAGCAGTGAAGGGCACGGACAGGGATACGAGCAGTACTTC.

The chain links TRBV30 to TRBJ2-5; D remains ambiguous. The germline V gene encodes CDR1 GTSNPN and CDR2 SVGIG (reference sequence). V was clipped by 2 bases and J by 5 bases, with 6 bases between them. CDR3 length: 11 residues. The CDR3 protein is CAWSPGETQYF. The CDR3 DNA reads TGTGCCTGGAGTCCCGGGGAGACCCAGTACTTC.

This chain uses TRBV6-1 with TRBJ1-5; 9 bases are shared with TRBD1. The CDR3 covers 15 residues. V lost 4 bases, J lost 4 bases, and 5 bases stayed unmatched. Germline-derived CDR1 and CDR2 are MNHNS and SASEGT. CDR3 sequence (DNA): TGTGCCAGCAGTGCGGCCGGGACAGGGAATCAGCCCCAGCATTTT. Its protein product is CASSAAGTGNQPQHF.

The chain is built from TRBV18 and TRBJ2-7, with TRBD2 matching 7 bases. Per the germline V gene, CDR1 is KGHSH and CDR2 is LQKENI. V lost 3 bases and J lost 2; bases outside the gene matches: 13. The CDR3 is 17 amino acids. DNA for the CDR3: TGTGCCAGCTCACCCCCCCCAGGGCGGGAGAGACCCTACGAGCAGTACTTC. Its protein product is CASSPPPGRERPYEQYF.

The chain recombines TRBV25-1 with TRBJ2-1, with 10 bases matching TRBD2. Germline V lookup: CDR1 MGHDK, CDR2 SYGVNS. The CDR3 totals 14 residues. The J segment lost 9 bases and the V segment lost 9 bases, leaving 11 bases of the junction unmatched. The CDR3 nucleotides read TGTGCCAGTAGAAATAGCGGGGGGCTAGGTGAGCAGTTCTTC. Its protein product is CASRNSGGLGEQFF. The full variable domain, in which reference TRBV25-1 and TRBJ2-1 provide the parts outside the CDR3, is EADIYQTPRYLVIGTGKKITLECSQTMGHDKMYWYQQDPGMELHLIHYSYGVNSTEKGDLSSESTVSRIRTEHFPLTLESARPSHTSQYLCASRNSGGLGEQFFGPGTRLTVL.

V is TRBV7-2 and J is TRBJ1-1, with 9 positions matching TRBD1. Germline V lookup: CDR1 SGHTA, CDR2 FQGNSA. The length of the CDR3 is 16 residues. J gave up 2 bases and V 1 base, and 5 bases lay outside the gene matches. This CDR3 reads CASSLVQGALNTEAFF. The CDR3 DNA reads TGTGCCAGCAGCTTAGTACAGGGGGCACTTAACACTGAAGCTTTCTTT.